The rows below give T cell receptor beta chains drawn from one sample of a study of T cell responses to AZD1222 COVID-19 vaccine. The data were produced by immunoSEQ multiplex PCR, yet TCRdb's version contains in-frame clones alone and is incomplete. The data show 80,000 or so clones, roughly 80% seen once. Sequencing was performed on peripheral blood, taken on day 0 of AZD1222 vaccination. The receptor source for this set is an adult in good health. Both conserved end residues are part of each CDR3. The D gene is left open where the match is weak. Not all rows give a size; the values are once, few, many and, for expanded clones, a class.

>TRBV18|NA|TRBJ2-5|NA|11
TGTGCCAGCTCATCCCAAGAGACCCAGTACTTC
CASSSQETQYF
>TRBV19|TRBD1|TRBJ1-4|NA|12
TGTGCCACTGGGGCAGGGGGTGAAAAACTGTTTTTT
CATGAGGEKLFF
>TRBV12-3/TRBV12-4|NA|TRBJ2-5|NA|12
TGTGCCAGCAGTCCCAGGGGAGAGACCCAGTACTTC
CASSPRGETQYF
>TRBV2|TRBD1|TRBJ1-2|NA|16
TGTGCCAGCAGTGCCATAAAGGGACAGGCCCCCCATGGCTACACCTTC
CASSAIKGQAPHGYTF
>TRBV7-2|TRBD2|TRBJ2-5|NA|15
TGTGCCAGCAGCTGGGTAGCGGGAGGGGGGGAGACCCAGTACTTC
CASSWVAGGGETQYF
>TRBV2|NA|TRBJ2-3|NA|14
TGTGCCAGCAGTGATAGTCAGGGCACAGATACGCAGTATTTT
CASSDSQGTDTQYF
>TRBV2|NA|TRBJ1-2|NA|11
TGTGCCAGCAGTGCCGAGGGCGGCTACACCTTC
CASSAEGGYTF
>TRBV4-1|TRBD1|TRBJ1-5|NA|14
TGCGCCAGCAGCCGCGACAGGGACCATCAGCCCCAGCATTTT
CASSRDRDHQPQHF
>TRBV4-2|TRBD1|TRBJ1-2|NA|16
TGTGCCAGCAGCCAGCTAGAGGGGGCGAAAGGCTATGGCTACACCTTC
CASSQLEGAKGYGYTF
>TRBV25-1|NA|TRBJ2-7|NA|13
TGTGCCAGCAGTGGGGGGGACAACTACGAGCAGTACTTC
CASSGGDNYEQYF
>TRBV6-2/TRBV6-3|TRBD1|TRBJ1-1|once|17
TGTGCCAGCAGCCCCCCAAATCAGGACAGGATCAGCACTGAAGCTTTCTTT
CASSPPNQDRISTEAFF
>TRBV2|NA|TRBJ1-1|NA|13
TGTGCCAGCAGAGTAACAGGGTATCCTGAAGCTTTCTTT
CASRVTGYPEAFF
>TRBV5-1|NA|TRBJ2-1|NA|16
TGCGCCAGCAGCTTGGGAGTGGGTCTTTCCTACAATGAGCAGTTCTTC
CASSLGVGLSYNEQFF
>TRBV6-4|NA|TRBJ1-1|NA|14
TGTGCCAGCAGTGACTCGACAGAGAACACTGAAGCTTTCTTT
CASSDSTENTEAFF
>TRBV14|NA|TRBJ1-4|NA|15
TGTGCCAGCAGCCAAGATGCAGGGGCAGGTGAAAAACTGTTTTTT
CASSQDAGAGEKLFF
>TRBV19|NA|TRBJ2-4|NA|16
TGTGCCAGTACCTCGGGACGGACTCTAGCCAAAAACATTCAGTACTTC
CASTSGRTLAKNIQYF
>TRBV12-3/TRBV12-4|NA|TRBJ1-2|once|12
TGTGCCAGCAGCCGGGACGGAGATGGCTACACCTTC
CASSRDGDGYTF
>TRBV19|NA|TRBJ2-2|few|15
TGTGCCAGTAGTACCCAGGGGAGATCCACCGGGGAGCTGTTTTTT
CASSTQGRSTGELFF
>TRBV5-1|TRBD1|TRBJ1-1|NA|23
TGCGCCAGCAGCTTGGGTAAGGGGGCGAGGAATGATGTCCCAGAGATGATGAACACTGAAGCTTTCTTT
CASSLGKGARNDVPEMMNTEAFF
>TRBV7-9|TRBD1|TRBJ1-2|NA|16
TGTGCCAGCAGCCGTCCTGGACAGGGAGGCAACTATGGCTACACCTTC
CASSRPGQGGNYGYTF
>TRBV3-1/TRBV3-2|TRBD2|TRBJ2-7|few|15
TGTGCCAGCAGTCAGGGAGCGGGAGTTGCCTACGAGCAGTACTTC
CASSQGAGVAYEQYF
>TRBV7-2|NA|TRBJ1-4|NA|16
TGTGCCAGCAGTCGCGACAGTGGTGCAACTAATGAAAAACTGTTTTTT
CASSRDSGATNEKLFF
>TRBV5-4|TRBD2|TRBJ2-3|NA|15
TGTGCCAGCAGCTTGGCGGTAGCGGGGGGGGGTACGCAGTATTTT
CASSLAVAGGGTQYF
>TRBV25-1|TRBD1|TRBJ2-7|once|15
TGTGCCAGCAGTGACTCGGGACAGGCAAGCTACGAGCAGTACTTC
CASSDSGQASYEQYF
>TRBV4-1|NA|TRBJ1-5|NA|14
TGCGCCAGCAGCCAAGCGGGGGGCAATCAGCCCCAGCATTTT
CASSQAGGNQPQHF
>TRBV6-4|TRBD1|TRBJ2-2|NA|16
TGTGCCAGCAGTGACCAACCGGGACAGAGAACCGGGGAGCTGTTTTTT
CASSDQPGQRTGELFF
>TRBV19|NA|TRBJ1-6|NA|15
TGTGCCAGTAGTTCTGACACGTTTCCTAATTCACCCCTCCACTTT
CASSSDTFPNSPLHF
>TRBV3-1/TRBV3-2|NA|TRBJ1-2|NA|12
TGTGCCAGCAGCCAAGCACAGGGCGGCTACACCTTC
CASSQAQGGYTF
>TRBV3-1/TRBV3-2|TRBD1|TRBJ1-3|NA|18
TGTGCCAGCAGCCGCAATCGGGACGGTGGACAGGTTGGAGACACCATATATTTT
CASSRNRDGGQVGDTIYF
>TRBV2|NA|TRBJ2-7|NA|14
TGTGCCAGCAGCCGGGACCCTAGCTCCTACGAGCAGTACTTC
CASSRDPSSYEQYF
>TRBV10-2|NA|TRBJ2-7|few|15
TGCGCCAGCAGTGCCCCTCCCTATCAGGGGGGCGAGCAGTACTTC
CASSAPPYQGGEQYF
>TRBV30|NA|TRBJ2-7|NA|11
TGTGCCTGGAACGTTAAGGCCGAGCAGTACTTC
CAWNVKAEQYF
>TRBV6-5|NA|TRBJ1-3|NA|14
TGTGCCAGCAGGGACGGACACTCTGGAAACACCATATATTTT
CASRDGHSGNTIYF
>TRBV6-2/TRBV6-3|NA|TRBJ2-7|once|16
TGTGCCAGCAGTTACTCACAGAATCCTCGCGCCTACGAGCAGTACTTC
CASSYSQNPRAYEQYF
>TRBV27|NA|TRBJ1-1|NA|14
TGTGCCAGCAGTTTAGGAGGGGGGAGCACTGAAGCTTTCTTT
CASSLGGGSTEAFF
>TRBV20-1|TRBD2|TRBJ2-7|NA|14
TGCAGTGCTAGTCAACCCCGGGGGGGCTACGAGCAGTACTTC
CSASQPRGGYEQYF
>TRBV6-1|NA|TRBJ2-5|NA|16
TGTGCCAGCAGTGCCAGGGATGGGGGAGGACAAGAGACCCAGTACTTC
CASSARDGGGQETQYF
>TRBV4-3|NA|TRBJ1-3|NA|13
TGCGCCAGCAGCCAGAGCTCTGGAAACACCATATATTTT
CASSQSSGNTIYF
>TRBV5-1|TRBD2|TRBJ2-1|once|14
TGCGCCAGCACCCCACGGCGGGAGGGCGATGAGCAGTTCTTC
CASTPRREGDEQFF
>TRBV2|NA|TRBJ2-5|NA|10
TGTGCCAGCAGACAAGAGACCCAGTACTTC
CASRQETQYF
>TRBV7-2|TRBD1|TRBJ1-5|NA|15
TGTGCCAGCAGCCTAGGGACAGGCGGCAATCAGCCCCAGCATTTT
CASSLGTGGNQPQHF
>TRBV5-6|NA|TRBJ1-1|NA|15
TGTGCCAGCAGCCCCTGGACAGAAGGTAACACTGAAGCTTTCTTT
CASSPWTEGNTEAFF
>TRBV7-2|NA|TRBJ2-2|few|12
TGTGCCAGCAGCTTAGTCGGTGGGGAGCTGTTTTTT
CASSLVGGELFF
>TRBV7-2|NA|TRBJ2-2|NA|14
TGTGCCAGCAGCCAGGGACTTTACACCGGGGAGCTGTTTTTT
CASSQGLYTGELFF
>TRBV27|NA|TRBJ2-2|NA|15
TGTGCCAGCAGTTTAGGTGTCGGAAATACCGGGGAGCTGTTTTTT
CASSLGVGNTGELFF
>TRBV27|TRBD1|TRBJ2-1|once|16
TGTGCCAGCAGTCCCTTTCCCGGGACAGGCAGCAATGAGCAGTTCTTC
CASSPFPGTGSNEQFF
>TRBV14|NA|TRBJ2-1|NA|16
TGTGCCAGCAGCCATTCCGGGACATCAAGTTACAATGAGCAGTTCTTC
CASSHSGTSSYNEQFF
>TRBV19|NA|TRBJ2-2|NA|15
TGTGCCAGTAGTTTCGGGCAGCCGAACACCGGGGAGCTGTTTTTT
CASSFGQPNTGELFF
>TRBV15|NA|TRBJ2-3|NA|16
TGTGCCACCAGCAGAGATCGTGGAGAGGGAACAGATACGCAGTATTTT
CATSRDRGEGTDTQYF
>TRBV7-2|TRBD2|TRBJ2-3|NA|15
TGTGCCAGCAGCCCGACTAGCGGGAGGGTAGATACGCAGTATTTT
CASSPTSGRVDTQYF
>TRBV11-2|TRBD1|TRBJ1-2|NA|16
TGTGCCAGCAGCCCGACAGGGATAATCGGTAACTATGGCTACACCTTC
CASSPTGIIGNYGYTF
>TRBV5-4|NA|TRBJ2-3|NA|14
TGTGCCAGCAGCACAGGGACTTTGGGGGATACGCAGTATTTT
CASSTGTLGDTQYF
>TRBV2|TRBD1|TRBJ1-2|NA|12
TGTGCCAGTACGTCCGGGACAGTCGGCTACACCTTC
CASTSGTVGYTF
>TRBV12-3/TRBV12-4|NA|TRBJ2-5|NA|12
TGTGCCAGCAGTTTGAGTCCAGAGACCCAGTACTTC
CASSLSPETQYF